The clone carrying this T cell receptor beta chain was recorded at least ten times. These data are taken from a study of T-cell reconstitution after alpha-beta-depleted transplantation in children. Construction of the TCRbeta library involved unique molecular identifiers. TCRdb processed the PCR reads anew with MiXCR; each CDR3 protein has one entry. Of roughly 200,000 distinct CDR3 sequences in the sample, approximately 15% were seen once. The CDR3 runs 14 residues. Trimming cost V 7 bases and J 3 bases; bases outside gene matches: 7. The chain carries TRBV12-3 or TRBV12-4 and TRBJ1-1, with TRBD1 matching over 8 bases. This clonotype was sampled from a human donor who donated a stem cell graft to a child with acute lymphoblastic leukemia. Here the sequenced sample was PBMCs from the stem cell graft donor, taken from the stem cell graft. The CDR3 sequence is CASNRQGSHTEAFF. CDR3 sequence (DNA): TGTGCCAGCAACCGACAGGGGAGTCACACTGAAGCTTTCTTT.